This TCR beta chain appears in the sequencing data of a study of blood T cell repertoires in COVID-19. Study at large: Samples taken during acute and convalescent COVID-19 were collected in the United States, Italy and Spain.

Libraries were prepared by immunoSEQ multiplex PCR; TCRdb keeps only in-frame clonotypes and omits some of them. In the table there are fewer than 250,000 clones, less than 90% of which are singletons. The CDR3 has 14 residues. V was cut by 4 bases and J by 8 bases, with 20 bases left in between. Germline CDR1 and CDR2: SQVTM and ANQGSEA. Ages ranged from about 18 to 89 years, with residence in approximately 25 US areas. Cohorts were determined from participant-reported clinical history. Recovery among Cohort 3 donors was established by two negative PCRs, clearance, or symptom resolution. This receptor was identified in a woman in her thirties or forties who had recovered from COVID-19. The sample was PBMCs or T cells enriched from blood (not recorded which). The chain carries TRBV29-1 and TRBJ1-2; tentative D call: TRBD1 (5 bases). CDR3 residues: CSVVFAARGDGYTF. The CDR3 region has the DNA TGCAGCGTTGTGTTCGCAGCCCGCGGGGACGGCTACACCTTC.